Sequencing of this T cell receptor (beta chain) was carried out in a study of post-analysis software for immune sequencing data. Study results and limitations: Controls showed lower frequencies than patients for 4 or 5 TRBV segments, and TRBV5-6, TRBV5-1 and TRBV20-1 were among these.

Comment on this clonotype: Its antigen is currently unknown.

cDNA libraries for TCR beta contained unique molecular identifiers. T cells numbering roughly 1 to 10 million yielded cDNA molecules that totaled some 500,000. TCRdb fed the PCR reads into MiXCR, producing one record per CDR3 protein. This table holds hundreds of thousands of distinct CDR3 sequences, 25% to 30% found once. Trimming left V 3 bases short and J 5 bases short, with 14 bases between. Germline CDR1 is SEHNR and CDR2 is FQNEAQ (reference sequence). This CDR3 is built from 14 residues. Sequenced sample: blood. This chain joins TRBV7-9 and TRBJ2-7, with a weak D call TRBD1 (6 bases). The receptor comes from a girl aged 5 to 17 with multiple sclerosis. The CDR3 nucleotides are TGTGCCAGCAGCTTGGACAGCCACTTTAACGAGCAGTACTTC. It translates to CASSLDSHFNEQYF.